Sequencing of this T cell receptor beta chain was carried out in a study of cytomegalovirus exposure and HLA in healthy donors. On the study more broadly: Earlier findings included about 120 million unique TCR beta sequences obtained from 150 million to 200 million T cells. In terms of ancestry, the Caucasian-associated cluster contained 75% to 85% of the approximately 420 genotyped donors.

PCR was performed using 60 Vbeta and 13 Jbeta primers. Sequencing was performed with immunoSEQ multiplex PCR; in TCRdb, only in-frame clones are kept and a portion is missing. The sample shows under 150,000 clones, 60% to 85% of them seen only once. In germline, CDR1 is SEHNR, CDR2 FQNEAQ (reference sequence). The CDR3 consists of 16 residues. Study conclusions and caveats: In vitro experiments confirmed that three CMV-associated chains were specific for CMV antigens.

A note on this clone: Its target is unknown. The junction departs from germline at one end; a sequencing error may be responsible.

This TCR was sampled from a male donor in good health and CMV-seropositive. This rearrangement joins TRBV7-9 to TRBJ1-2; 9 bases line up with TRBD1. The sample consisted of PBMCs. As DNA, the CDR3 is TGTTCCAGCAGCCCGGGACAGGGTAATCGCAACTATGGCTACACCTTC. Amino acid sequence: CSSSPGQGNRNYGYTF.